This entry lists 8 T cell receptor beta chains sequenced from one sample in a study of T-cell reconstitution after alpha-beta-depleted transplantation in children. Preparation of the TCRbeta library was carried out with unique molecular identifiers. TCRdb re-called the PCR reads through MiXCR, storing one row per CDR3 protein. Among 500,000 to 750,000 distinct CDR3 sequences listed, 27% were seen once. The sample here was PBMCs, taken before TCRalphabeta/CD19-depleted stem cell transplant. These receptors were collected from a boy younger than two with Wiskott-Aldrich syndrome, due to receive a stem cell transplant.

The chain employs TRBV2 and TRBJ2-1; the match to TRBD2 covers 10 bases. The V segment lost 0 bases and the J segment 3 bases; nucleotides outside the gene matches: 2. Germline V CDR1 and CDR2: SNHLY, FYNNEI. The CDR3 has 16 residues. For the CDR3, the DNA is TGTGCCAGCAGTGAAGCTAGGACTAGCGGCTACAATGAGCAGTTCTTC. Residues: CASSEARTSGYNEQFF.

The rearrangement links TRBV25-1 to TRBJ2-7; D is perhaps TRBD1 (6 bases). The germline V gene encodes CDR1 MGHDK and CDR2 SYGVNS. V was clipped by 4 bases and J by 0 bases, with 13 bases between them. The CDR3 sequence is 15 residues long. CDR3 in DNA: TGTGCCAGCAGTGTTTTGACAGGTCACTCCTACGAGCAGTACTTC. Translation: CASSVLTGHSYEQYF.

The CDR3 coding sequence is TGTGCCTCCTCCTTACCCCCAGCGGGAGGCTACAATGAGCAGTTCTTC. This codes for CASSLPPAGGYNEQFF. The chain has TRBV3-1 and TRBJ2-1, with 9 bases that match TRBD2. After removal of 11 bases from V and 3 bases from J, the junction contained 14 bases not matched to a gene. CDR3 length: 16 residues. Germline V CDR1 and CDR2: LGHDT, YNNKEL (reference sequence).

This clonotype was seen a few times. The chain uses TRBV20-1 and TRBJ2-3; no definite D call. Germline CDR1 and CDR2: DFQATT and SNEGSKA (reference sequence). V was clipped by 3 bases and J by 2 bases, with 6 bases between them. The CDR3 sequence is 12 residues long. The CDR3 protein is CSARSFTDTQYF. DNA for the CDR3: TGCAGTGCTAGGTCCTTCACAGATACGCAGTATTTT.

This clonotype showed up just a few times. This chain connects TRBV11-1 to TRBJ2-3; TRBD2 might be the D (5 bases). The V gene's germline CDR1 is SGHAT and CDR2 FQDESV (reference sequence). Trimming removed 3 bases at V and 2 bases at J, with 9 bases between. This CDR3 contains 14 residues. The CDR3 bases are TGTGCCAGCAGCTTCGCGGGTATCACAGATACGCAGTATTTT. Residues: CASSFAGITDTQYF.

This chain joins TRBV20-1 and TRBJ2-4; D might be TRBD1 or TRBD2, each matching 5 bases. The germline gives CDR1 DFQATT, CDR2 SNEGSKA (reference sequence). This CDR3 is built from 11 residues. The V end was cut by 6 bases, the J end by 11 bases, with 14 bases between. The CDR3 reads CSARKVGVQYF. The CDR3 DNA reads TGCAGTGCCCGAAAGGTGGGGGTTCAGTACTTC.

J is TRBJ2-1 and V is TRBV28; 15 nucleotides agree with TRBD2. Trimming at V came to 6 bases and at J to 2 bases, leaving 8 bases not matched to a gene. The CDR3 loop spans 18 amino acids. Looked up from germline, CDR1 is MDHEN and CDR2 is SYDVKM. The CDR3 DNA reads TGTGCCAGCAGCAAGAGGACTAGCGGGAGGGAAACCTACAATGAGCAGTTCTTC. It codes for CASSKRTSGRETYNEQFF. Filled out from reference TRBV28 and TRBJ2-1, the complete variable domain reads DVKVTQSSRYLVKRTGEKVFLECVQDMDHENMFWYRQDPGLGLRLIYFSYDVKMKEKGDIPEGYSVSREKKERFSLILESASTNQTSMYLCASSKRTSGRETYNEQFFGPGTRLTVL.

This clonotype occurred a few times. The chain recombines TRBV28 with TRBJ2-7; 10 bases fit TRBD2. Germline V CDR1 and CDR2: MDHEN, SYDVKM. After removal of 3 bases from V and 0 bases from J, the junction contained 5 bases not matched to a gene. This CDR3 region has 16 residues. CDR3 in amino acids: CASSFLRTSGSYEQYF. The CDR3 nucleotides are TGTGCCAGCAGTTTCCTCCGGACTAGCGGCTCCTACGAGCAGTACTTC.